This T cell receptor (beta chain) emerged from a study of cytomegalovirus exposure and HLA in healthy donors. Study-wide background: For the approximately 400 genotyped donors, approximately 82% fell within the Caucasian-associated ancestry cluster. Overall study results and limits: The study flagged roughly 150 TCR beta chains as cytomegalovirus-associated.

Note on this clone: Its antigen remains unidentified.

Losses at the gene ends were 1 base for V and 7 bases for J; bases not matched to a gene: 2. CDR1 SGHDN and CDR2 FVKESK come from the germline V gene. The CDR3 is 14 amino acids. Every donor was a healthy person donating bone marrow. Use of 60 Vbeta and 13 Jbeta primers characterized the PCR. Method: immunoSEQ multiplex PCR; TCRdb's copy keeps in-frame clones and lacks some. The sample includes about 130,000 clones, approximately 70% of them seen just once. What was sequenced was PBMCs. The chain couples TRBV14 to TRBJ2-2; 8 nucleotides align to TRBD2. The receptor comes from a human donor in good health. CDR3 loop: CASSQAAGVGELFF. The CDR3 nucleotides read TGTGCCAGCAGCCAAGCAGCGGGAGTCGGGGAGCTGTTTTTT.